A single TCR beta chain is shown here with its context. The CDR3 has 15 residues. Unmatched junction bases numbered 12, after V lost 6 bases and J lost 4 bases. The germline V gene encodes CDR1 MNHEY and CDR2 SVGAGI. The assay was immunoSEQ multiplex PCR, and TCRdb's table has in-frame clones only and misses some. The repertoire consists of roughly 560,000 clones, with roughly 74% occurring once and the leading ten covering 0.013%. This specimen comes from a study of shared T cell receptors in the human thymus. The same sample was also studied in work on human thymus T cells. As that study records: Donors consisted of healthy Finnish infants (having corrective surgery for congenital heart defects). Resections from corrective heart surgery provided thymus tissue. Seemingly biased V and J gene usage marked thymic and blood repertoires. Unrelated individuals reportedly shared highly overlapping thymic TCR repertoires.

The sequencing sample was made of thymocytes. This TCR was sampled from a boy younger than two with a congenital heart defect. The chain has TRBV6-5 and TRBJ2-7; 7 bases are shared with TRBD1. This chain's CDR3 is CASRQRQGWEYEQYF. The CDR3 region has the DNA TGTGCCAGCAGACAACGACAGGGCTGGGAGTACGAGCAGTACTTC.